This TCR beta chain was sequenced for a study of blood T cell repertoires in COVID-19. Study-wide background: The samples span acute and convalescent COVID-19 from the United States, Italy and Spain.

Per the original methods: Scientists estimated how many nucleated cells there were by amplifying reference gene primers. Method: immunoSEQ multiplex PCR; TCRdb's copy keeps in-frame clones and lacks some. That table supplies the V and J calls and clone size; D and trimming were determined from the DNA. The sample records approximately 210,000 clones, about nine tenths being singletons. Germline CDR1 is SGDLS and CDR2 is YYNGEE. The CDR3 spans 14 residues. V lost 3 bases, J lost 6 bases, and 12 bases lay in between. The material sequenced was peripheral blood. The chain links TRBV9 to TRBJ1-4; the D gene is possibly TRBD1 (5 bases). This TCR was sampled from a man between 65 and 85 years old with acute or convalescent COVID-19. The CDR3 sequence: CASSGGRDYEKLFF. CDR3 nucleotides: TGTGCCAGCAGCGGGGGCAGGGATTATGAAAAACTGTTTTTT.